This TCR beta chain was recorded in a study of cytotoxic CD8 clonotypes in ibrutinib-treated CLL. Study-wide context: Sequenced samples delivered averages of roughly 260,000 productive templates and some 93,000 productive rearrangements. Study-level points and caveats: Contraction or stability on treatment was seen for public clonotypes, which were uncommon. Samples were collected at differing times from sustained-remission and progressing patients.

About this clone itself: Its antigen is undetermined.

Method: immunoSEQ multiplex PCR; TCRdb's copy keeps in-frame clones and lacks some. The table has 130,000 to 150,000 clones, 75% to 95% seen once. This CDR3 has 16 amino acids. Germline V lookup: CDR1 SGDLS, CDR2 YYNGEE. V was pared by 4 bases and J by 5 bases, with 11 bases of the junction left unmatched. The material sequenced was PBMCs, taken after 12 months of ibrutinib treatment. This sequence originates from a human donor with chronic lymphocytic leukemia. The genes are TRBV9 and TRBJ2-3, with 9 bases lining up with TRBD2. CDR3 sequence reads: CASSPLGAGGQDTQYF. CDR3 coding DNA: TGTGCCAGCAGCCCGCTAGGAGCGGGAGGACAAGATACGCAGTATTTT.